This record covers a single T cell receptor beta chain. The source of the sample is a study of blood T cell repertoires in COVID-19. CDR1 is SGHVS, CDR2 FNYEAQ, per germline. J was trimmed by 8 bases and V by 1 base; bases with no gene match: 16. This CDR3 is 18 amino acids long. Generated by immunoSEQ multiplex PCR, the TCRdb table keeps only in-frame clones and is missing some. The sample has 200,000 to 300,000 clones, approximately 83% seen once. Sequencing was carried out using peripheral blood. J is TRBJ1-3 and V is TRBV7-6; the match to TRBD1 covers 8 bases. The clonotype originates from a woman older than 75 with acute or convalescent COVID-19. This CDR3 is CASSLVDSGQGARHTIYF. CDR3 nucleotides: TGTGCCAGCAGCTTAGTGGATAGCGGCCAGGGGGCGCGACACACCATATATTTT.